Included here is one T cell receptor beta chain sequence, with context. The junction and the germline gene differ at one end; a read error may be behind it. The sample is drawn from a study of tumor-infiltrating lymphocytes in primary liver carcinoma. Scientists recovered RNA and DNA together from approximately 20-30 mg of unsorted bulk tissue. Constant-region priming of around 490 ng total RNA yielded TCR beta cDNA. Modified slightly, ARM-PCR produced TCR beta libraries over three nested multiplex PCR rounds. TCRdb fed the multiplex PCR reads into MiXCR, producing one record per CDR3 protein. The sample has 100,000 or so distinct CDR3 sequences; roughly 80% are singletons. The clonotype comes from a man aged 35-49 years with primary liver carcinoma and hepatitis B virus infection. The material sequenced was liver tumor tissue from sampling region 3. Subset of the sample: tumor region T3, left-lateral pole.

Here the CDR3 reads CTSSLKFGHQCGYTF. The CDR3 bases are TGCACCAGCAGCTTGAAGTTCGGGCATCAGTGCGGCTACACCTTC. The genes are TRBV5-1 and TRBJ1-2; no firm D call. CDR1 SGHRS and CDR2 YFSETQ come from the germline V gene. CDR3 size: 15 residues.